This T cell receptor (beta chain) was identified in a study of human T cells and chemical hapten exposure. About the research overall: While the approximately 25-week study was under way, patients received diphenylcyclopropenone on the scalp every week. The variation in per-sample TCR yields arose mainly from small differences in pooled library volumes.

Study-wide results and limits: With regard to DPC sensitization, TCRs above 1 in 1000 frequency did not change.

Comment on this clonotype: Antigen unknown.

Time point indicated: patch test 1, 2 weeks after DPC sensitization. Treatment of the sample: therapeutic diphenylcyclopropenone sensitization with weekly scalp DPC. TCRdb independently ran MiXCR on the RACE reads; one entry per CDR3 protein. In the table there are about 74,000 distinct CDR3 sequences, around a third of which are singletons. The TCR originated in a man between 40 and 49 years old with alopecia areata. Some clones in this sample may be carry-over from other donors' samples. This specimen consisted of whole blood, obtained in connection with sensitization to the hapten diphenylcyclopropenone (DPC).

The CDR3 loop reads CASRLSGGHEQFF. CDR3 DNA sequence: TGTGCCAGCAGGTTGTCAGGAGGTCATGAGCAGTTCTTC. The rearrangement uses TRBV7-9 and TRBJ2-1; D may be TRBD2 (5 bases). CDR1 SEHNR and CDR2 FQNEAQ come from the germline V gene (reference sequence). CDR3 length: 13 amino acids. Trimming shortened V by 6 bases and J by 8 bases, and 14 bases separated the two germline ends. The complete variable domain, with remaining parts taken from reference TRBV7-9 and TRBJ2-1, reads DTGVSQNPRHKITKRGQNVTFRCDPISEHNRLYWYRQTLGQGPEFLTYFQNEAQLEKSRLLSDRFSAERPKGSFSTLEIQRTEQGDSAMYLCASRLSGGHEQFFGPGTRLTVL.